This TCR beta chain stems from a study of CD8 T cells in Susac syndrome. Reverse transcription used roughly 0.5 to 1 ug RNA and random hexamers. The TCR beta CDR3 was amplified by immunoSEQ multiplex PCR across 54 Vbeta, 13 Jbeta. Each CDR3 protein is one row after TCRdb ran MiXCR on the immunoSEQ multiplex PCR reads. The table includes more than 130,000 distinct CDR3 sequences, around 94% detected once. This clonotype was seen a single time. The CDR3 sequence is 13 residues long. From germline, CDR1 is MDHEN and CDR2 SYDVKM. The V end lost 4 bases, the J end lost 4 bases, and 10 bases lay between the germline ends.

The chain has TRBV28 and TRBJ1-2, with D perhaps matching TRBD1 (6 bases). Sequenced sample: CD8+ T cells from PBMCs. The source is a human donor in good health. The CDR3 here is CASSSTGPYGYTF. As DNA, the CDR3 is TGTGCCAGCAGTTCGACAGGCCCCTATGGCTACACCTTC.